What follows are 14 T cell receptor beta chains derived from one specimen sequenced in a study of blood T cell repertoires in COVID-19 (TCRdb year 2020). Library preparation was by the immunoSEQ multiplex PCR assay. The immuneACCESS repertoire file appears here via TCRdb, limited to in-frame rearrangements. These files lack a portion of the clones; in checked studies, under half of the deficit traces to unresolved V genes, and the cause of the others is not known. The sample yields about 220,000 clones; roughly 87% were counted once. The ten largest account for 1.9% of the sample. Sample: peripheral blood. The receptors were gathered from a man aged 40-55 years with active or convalescent COVID-19.

The V gene is TRBV24-1, the J gene TRBJ1-1; D unclear. Trimming removed 2 bases from V and 0 bases from J, with 12 bases in between. Germline lookup yields CDR1 KGHDR and CDR2 SFDVKD. The CDR3 has 16 residues. Written as DNA, the CDR3 is TGTGCCACCAGTGATTCGACGCCCGGGGTGAACACTGAAGCTTTCTTT. Translating gives CATSDSTPGVNTEAFF.

The CDR3 protein is CASSWRRASQPQHF. CDR3 nucleotides: TGTGCCAGCAGCTGGCGCAGGGCGAGTCAGCCCCAGCATTTT. The chain uses TRBV11-2 and TRBJ1-5; tentative D call: TRBD1 (5 bases). Trimming shortened V by 4 bases and J by 6 bases, and 13 bases separated the two germline ends. The CDR3 extends over 14 amino acids. Looked up from germline, CDR1 is SGHAT and CDR2 is FQNNGV.

The chain recombines TRBV18 with TRBJ2-2; 12 nucleotides agree with TRBD2. The CDR3 consists of 21 residues. Trimming at V came to 3 bases and at J to 4 bases, leaving 18 bases not matched to a gene. Germline CDR1 and CDR2: KGHSH and LQKENI. The chain's CDR3 is CASSPFGGSTSGRKGTGELFF. The CDR3 bases are TGTGCCAGCTCACCGTTTGGGGGATCGACTAGCGGGAGAAAGGGCACCGGGGAGCTGTTTTTT.

The chain combines TRBV24-1 with TRBJ1-2, with D possibly TRBD1 on 5 matching bases. The germline V gene has CDR1 KGHDR and CDR2 SFDVKD. V was clipped by 4 bases and J by 7 bases, with 18 bases between them. The CDR3 covers 15 residues. This CDR3 is CATSDPSDSLGGYTF. CDR3 sequence (DNA): TGTGCCACCAGTGACCCATCTGACAGCTTAGGTGGCTACACCTTC.

The V gene is TRBV28, the J gene TRBJ2-4; possibly TRBD2 for D (6 bases). Germline V CDR1 and CDR2: MDHEN, SYDVKM. CDR3 length: 16 residues. The germline V and J ends were trimmed by 5 bases and 1 base, with 15 bases remaining between them. CDR3 coding DNA: TGTGCCAGCAGTCCTCTTGCAGGGAGGGCCAAAAACATTCAGTACTTC. This gives the protein CASSPLAGRAKNIQYF. The full variable domain, its missing parts supplied by reference TRBV28 and TRBJ2-4, is DVKVTQSSRYLVKRTGEKVFLECVQDMDHENMFWYRQDPGLGLRLIYFSYDVKMKEKGDIPEGYSVSREKKERFSLILESASTNQTSMYLCASSPLAGRAKNIQYFGAGTRLSVL.

The genes are TRBV24-1 and TRBJ1-1, with a possible D match to TRBD1 (5 bases). V dropped 9 bases and J dropped 4 bases, with 8 bases sitting between them. The CDR3 contains 11 residues. Germline values: CDR1 KGHDR, CDR2 SFDVKD. DNA for the CDR3: TGTGCCACCTCAAGGGGCACTGAAGCTTTCTTT. Protein: CATSRGTEAFF.

The gene calls are TRBV7-2 and TRBJ2-3, with D possibly matching TRBD2 (6 bases). Germline loops: CDR1 SGHTA, CDR2 FQGNSA. Trimming cost V 3 bases and J 4 bases, with 17 bases left between them. The CDR3 spans 16 residues. The CDR3 coding sequence is TGTGCCAGCAGCTTCTCCGGCGGGACTTATTCAGATACGCAGTATTTT. Translating it yields CASSFSGGTYSDTQYF.

The J gene is TRBJ2-7, the V gene TRBV6-1; weak D call: TRBD2 (6 bases). CDR1 MNHNS and CDR2 SASEGT come from the germline V gene. Trimming stripped 1 base from V and 8 bases from J, with 21 bases between. The CDR3 extends over 16 amino acids. The CDR3 protein is CASSEEGRRGRVKQYF. CDR3 DNA sequence: TGTGCCAGCAGTGAAGAAGGGAGACGGGGGAGAGTTAAGCAGTACTTC.

This chain's CDR3 is CASSMGTVLTMNTEAFF. The CDR3 DNA is TGTGCCAGTAGTATGGGGACAGTCCTTACCATGAACACTGAAGCTTTCTTT. The genes are TRBV19 and TRBJ1-1, with 7 bases fitting TRBD1. J lost 0 bases, V lost 3 bases, and 10 bases had no gene match. The germline V gene has CDR1 LNHDA and CDR2 SQIVND (reference sequence). The CDR3 is 17 residues long.

The chain uses TRBV5-8 and TRBJ1-5, with D uncertain. From germline, CDR1 is SGHTS and CDR2 YDEGEE. CDR3 length: 12 amino acids. Between the trimmed V and J ends, which lost 4 bases and 3 bases, there was a span of 5 bases. Here the CDR3 DNA reads TGTGCCAGCAGCCCCAACAATCAGCCCCAGCATTTT. It codes for CASSPNNQPQHF. Using reference TRBV5-8 and TRBJ1-5 for the parts outside the CDR3, the full variable domain is EAGVTQSPTHLIKTRGQQATLRCSPISGHTSVYWYQQALGLGLQFLLWYDEGEERNRGNFPPRFSGRQFPNYSSELNVNALELEDSALYLCASSPNNQPQHFGDGTRLSIL.

The chain couples TRBV7-6 to TRBJ1-5; the D gene is possibly TRBD1 (6 bases). There are 16 residues in the CDR3. Germline V gives CDR1 SGHVS, CDR2 FNYEAQ. V lost 5 bases, J lost 4 bases, and 18 bases lay in between. CDR3 residues: CASSPLPGQSNQPQHF. The CDR3 DNA reads as TGTGCCAGCAGCCCCCTCCCAGGACAGTCAAATCAGCCCCAGCATTTT.

The V gene is TRBV27, the J gene TRBJ2-7; D may be TRBD2 (6 bases). The CDR3 has 15 amino acids. Looked up from germline, CDR1 is MNHEY and CDR2 is SMNVEV (reference sequence). Deletions cut 8 bases from V and 2 bases from J, with 19 bases between. CDR3 sequence (DNA): TGTGCCAGCGCCCTTTTGACGGGGGACCCCTACGAGCAGTACTTC. It translates to CASALLTGDPYEQYF.

This sequence joins TRBV18 and TRBJ2-2, with D maybe TRBD2 (6 bases). This CDR3 is built from 16 residues. V lost 2 bases and J 0 bases, leaving 10 bases between the germline ends. Germline V CDR1 and CDR2: KGHSH, LQKENI. The CDR3 is CASSPKEGTNTGELFF. The CDR3 bases are TGTGCCAGCTCACCAAAGGAGGGAACGAACACCGGGGAGCTGTTTTTT.

The rearrangement uses TRBV5-4 and TRBJ2-7, with D possibly matching TRBD2 (6 bases). Germline CDR1 reads SGHNT; CDR2 reads YYREEE (reference sequence). Trimming removed 4 bases at V and 3 bases at J, with 14 bases between. This CDR3 comprises 14 residues. The CDR3 nucleotides read TGTGCCAGCAGCCTTTCCCTGGGAGGCTACGAGCAGTACTTC. Translating it yields CASSLSLGGYEQYF.